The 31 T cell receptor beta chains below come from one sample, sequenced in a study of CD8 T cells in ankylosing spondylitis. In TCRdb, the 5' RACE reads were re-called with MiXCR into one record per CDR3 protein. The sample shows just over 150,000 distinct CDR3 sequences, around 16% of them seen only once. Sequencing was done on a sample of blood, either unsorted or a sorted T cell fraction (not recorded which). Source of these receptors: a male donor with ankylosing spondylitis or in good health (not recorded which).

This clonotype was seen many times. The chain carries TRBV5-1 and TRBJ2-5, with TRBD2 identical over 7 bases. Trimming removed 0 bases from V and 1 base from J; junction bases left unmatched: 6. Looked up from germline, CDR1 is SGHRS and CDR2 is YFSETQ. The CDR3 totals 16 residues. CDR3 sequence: CASSLGASGSQETQYF. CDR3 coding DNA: TGCGCCAGCAGCTTGGGGGCTAGCGGAAGCCAAGAGACCCAGTACTTC.

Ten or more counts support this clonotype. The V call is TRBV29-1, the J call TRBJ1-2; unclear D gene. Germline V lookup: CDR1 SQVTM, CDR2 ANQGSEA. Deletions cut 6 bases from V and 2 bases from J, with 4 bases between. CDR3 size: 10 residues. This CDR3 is CSVGNYGYTF. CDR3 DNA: TGCAGCGTGGGGAACTATGGCTACACCTTC.

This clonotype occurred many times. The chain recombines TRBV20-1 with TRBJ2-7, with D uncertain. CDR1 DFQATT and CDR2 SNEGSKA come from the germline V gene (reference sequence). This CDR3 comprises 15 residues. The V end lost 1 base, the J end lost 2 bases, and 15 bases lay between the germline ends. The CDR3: CSARGGETLPYEQYF. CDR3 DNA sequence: TGCAGTGCTAGAGGAGGCGAGACTTTACCCTACGAGCAGTACTTC.

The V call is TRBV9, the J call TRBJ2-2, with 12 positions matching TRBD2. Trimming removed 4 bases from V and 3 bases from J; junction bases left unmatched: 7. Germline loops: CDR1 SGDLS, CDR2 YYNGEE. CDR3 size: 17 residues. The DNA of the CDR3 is TGTGCCAGCAGCCGACTAGCGGGAGTCGATTACACCGGGGAGCTGTTTTTT. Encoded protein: CASSRLAGVDYTGELFF.

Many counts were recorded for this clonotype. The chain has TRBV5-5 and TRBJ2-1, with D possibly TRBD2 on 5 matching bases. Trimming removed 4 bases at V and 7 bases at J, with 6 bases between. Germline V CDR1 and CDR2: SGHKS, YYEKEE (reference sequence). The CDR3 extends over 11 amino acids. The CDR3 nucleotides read TGTGCCAGCAGCCGAGGGAATGAGCAGTTCTTC. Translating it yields CASSRGNEQFF.

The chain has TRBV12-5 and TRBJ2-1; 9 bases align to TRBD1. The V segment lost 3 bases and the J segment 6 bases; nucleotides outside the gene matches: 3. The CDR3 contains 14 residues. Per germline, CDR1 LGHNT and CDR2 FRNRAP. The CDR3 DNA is TGTGCTAGTGGTTTCGGGACAGGGTCCAATGAGCAGTTCTTC. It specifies CASGFGTGSNEQFF.

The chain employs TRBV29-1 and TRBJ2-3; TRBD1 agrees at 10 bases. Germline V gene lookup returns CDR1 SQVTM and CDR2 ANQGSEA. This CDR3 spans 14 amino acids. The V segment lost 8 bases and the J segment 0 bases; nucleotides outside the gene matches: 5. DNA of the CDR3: TGCAGCATCGGACAGGGGGGTAGCACAGATACGCAGTATTTT. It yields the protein CSIGQGGSTDTQYF.

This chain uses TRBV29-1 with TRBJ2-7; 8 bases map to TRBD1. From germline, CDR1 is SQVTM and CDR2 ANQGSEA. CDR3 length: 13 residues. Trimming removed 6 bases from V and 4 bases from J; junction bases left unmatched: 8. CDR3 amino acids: CSVGFRGRYEQYF. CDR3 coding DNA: TGCAGCGTCGGGTTCAGGGGGCGGTACGAGCAGTACTTC.

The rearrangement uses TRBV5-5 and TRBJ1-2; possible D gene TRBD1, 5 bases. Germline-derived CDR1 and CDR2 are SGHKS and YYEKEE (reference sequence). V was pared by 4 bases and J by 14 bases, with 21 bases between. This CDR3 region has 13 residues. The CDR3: CASSPVPSQKGTF. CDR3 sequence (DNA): TGTGCCAGCAGCCCGGTGCCCAGCCAAAAGGGGACCTTC.

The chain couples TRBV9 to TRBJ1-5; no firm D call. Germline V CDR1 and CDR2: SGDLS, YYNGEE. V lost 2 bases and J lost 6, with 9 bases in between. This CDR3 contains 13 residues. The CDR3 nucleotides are TGTGCCAGCAGCGTCAGTTTGGGTCAGCCCCAGCATTTT. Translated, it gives CASSVSLGQPQHF.

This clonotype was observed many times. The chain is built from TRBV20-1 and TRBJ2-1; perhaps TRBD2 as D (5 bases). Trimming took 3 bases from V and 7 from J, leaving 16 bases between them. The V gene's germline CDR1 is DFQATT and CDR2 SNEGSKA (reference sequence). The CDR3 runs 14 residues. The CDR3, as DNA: TGCAGTGCTAGTGAGAGGGTGCTATGGAATGAGCAGTTCTTC. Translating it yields CSASERVLWNEQFF.

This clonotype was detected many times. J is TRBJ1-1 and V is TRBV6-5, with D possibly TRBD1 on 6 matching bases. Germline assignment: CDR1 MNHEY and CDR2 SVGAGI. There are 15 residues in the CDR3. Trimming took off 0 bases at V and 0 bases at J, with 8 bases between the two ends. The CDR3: CASSYSGAVNTEAFF. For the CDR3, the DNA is TGTGCCAGCAGTTACTCGGGGGCAGTGAACACTGAAGCTTTCTTT.

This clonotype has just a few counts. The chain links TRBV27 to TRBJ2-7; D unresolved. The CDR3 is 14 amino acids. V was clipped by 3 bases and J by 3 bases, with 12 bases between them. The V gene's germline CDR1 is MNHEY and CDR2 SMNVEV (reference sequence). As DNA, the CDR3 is TGTGCCAGCAGTTTTATAGATCAGATCTACGAGCAGTACTTC. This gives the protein CASSFIDQIYEQYF.

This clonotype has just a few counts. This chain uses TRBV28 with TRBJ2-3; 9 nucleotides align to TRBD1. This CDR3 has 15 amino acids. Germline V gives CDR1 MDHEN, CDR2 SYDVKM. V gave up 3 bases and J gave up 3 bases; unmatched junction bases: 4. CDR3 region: CASSFWDRATDTQYF. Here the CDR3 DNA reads TGTGCCAGCAGTTTTTGGGACAGGGCAACAGATACGCAGTATTTT.

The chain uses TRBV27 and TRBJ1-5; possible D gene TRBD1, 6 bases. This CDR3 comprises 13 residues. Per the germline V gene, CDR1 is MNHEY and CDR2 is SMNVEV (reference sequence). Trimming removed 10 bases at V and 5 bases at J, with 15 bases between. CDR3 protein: CANETDRYQPQHF. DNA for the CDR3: TGTGCCAACGAGACGGACAGATATCAGCCCCAGCATTTT.

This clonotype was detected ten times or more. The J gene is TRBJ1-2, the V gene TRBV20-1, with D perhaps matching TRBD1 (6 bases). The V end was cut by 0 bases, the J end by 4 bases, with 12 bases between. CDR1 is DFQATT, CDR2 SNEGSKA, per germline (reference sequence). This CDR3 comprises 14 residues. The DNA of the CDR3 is TGCAGTGCTAGAGACAGGGGACAAGTCTATGGCTACACCTTC. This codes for CSARDRGQVYGYTF.

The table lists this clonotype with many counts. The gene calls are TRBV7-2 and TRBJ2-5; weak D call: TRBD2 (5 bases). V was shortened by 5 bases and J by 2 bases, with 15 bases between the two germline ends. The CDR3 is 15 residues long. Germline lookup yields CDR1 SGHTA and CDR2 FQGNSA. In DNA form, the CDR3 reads TGTGCCAGCAGCCGTTTGGGAGCGGCTCAAGAGACCCAGTACTTC. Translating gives CASSRLGAAQETQYF.

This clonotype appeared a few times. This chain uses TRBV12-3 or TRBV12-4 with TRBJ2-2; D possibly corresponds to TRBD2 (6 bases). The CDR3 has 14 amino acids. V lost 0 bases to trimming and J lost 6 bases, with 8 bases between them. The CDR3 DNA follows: TGTGCCAGCAGTTTAGCGGGGACTTCCGGGGAGCTGTTTTTT. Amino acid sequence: CASSLAGTSGELFF.

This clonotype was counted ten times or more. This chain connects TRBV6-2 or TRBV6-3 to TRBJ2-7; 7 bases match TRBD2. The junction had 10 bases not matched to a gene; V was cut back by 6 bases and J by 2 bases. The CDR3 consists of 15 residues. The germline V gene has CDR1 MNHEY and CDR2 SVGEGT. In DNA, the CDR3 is TGTGCCAGCAGATTTCTCCCGGGAGGAGCCTACGAGCAGTACTTC. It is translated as CASRFLPGGAYEQYF.

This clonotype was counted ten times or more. CDR3 coding DNA: TGCAGCGTGGACCCACAAGCGAACACTGAAGCTTTCTTT. This encodes CSVDPQANTEAFF. The chain has TRBV29-1 and TRBJ1-1; D is ambiguous. Trimming shortened V by 6 bases and J by 1 base, and 12 bases separated the two germline ends. Germline CDR1 reads SQVTM; CDR2 reads ANQGSEA. The length of the CDR3 is 13 residues. Supplemented by reference TRBV29-1 and TRBJ1-1, the full variable domain reads SAVISQKPSRDICQRGTSLTIQCQVDSQVTMMFWYRQQPGQSLTLIATANQGSEATYESGFVIDKFPISRPNLTFSTLTVSNMSPEDSSIYLCSVDPQANTEAFFGQGTRLTVV.

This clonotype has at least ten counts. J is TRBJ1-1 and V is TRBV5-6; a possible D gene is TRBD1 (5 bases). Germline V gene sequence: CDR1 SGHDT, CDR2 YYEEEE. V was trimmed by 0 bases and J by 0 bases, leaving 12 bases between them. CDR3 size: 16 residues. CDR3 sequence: CASSLVEGVMNTEAFF. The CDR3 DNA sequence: TGTGCCAGCAGCTTGGTTGAAGGGGTCATGAACACTGAAGCTTTCTTT.

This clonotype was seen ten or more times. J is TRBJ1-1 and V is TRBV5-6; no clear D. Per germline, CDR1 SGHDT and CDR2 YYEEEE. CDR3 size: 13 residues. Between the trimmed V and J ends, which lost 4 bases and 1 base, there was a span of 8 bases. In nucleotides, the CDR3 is TGTGCCAGCAGCATGGGCCCGAACACTGAAGCTTTCTTT. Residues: CASSMGPNTEAFF.

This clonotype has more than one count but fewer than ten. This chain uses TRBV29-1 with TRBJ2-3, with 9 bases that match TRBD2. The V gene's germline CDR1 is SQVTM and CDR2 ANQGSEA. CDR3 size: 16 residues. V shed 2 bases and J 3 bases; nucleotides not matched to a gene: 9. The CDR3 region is CSVERGLAGVTDTQYF. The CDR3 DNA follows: TGCAGCGTTGAACGGGGCTTAGCGGGAGTTACAGATACGCAGTATTTT.

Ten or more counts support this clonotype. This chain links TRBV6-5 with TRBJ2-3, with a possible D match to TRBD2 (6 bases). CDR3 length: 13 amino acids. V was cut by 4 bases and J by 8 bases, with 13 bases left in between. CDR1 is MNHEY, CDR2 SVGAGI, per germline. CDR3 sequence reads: CASSSSARGTQYF. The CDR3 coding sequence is TGTGCCAGCAGTTCTAGCGCCCGGGGTACGCAGTATTTT.

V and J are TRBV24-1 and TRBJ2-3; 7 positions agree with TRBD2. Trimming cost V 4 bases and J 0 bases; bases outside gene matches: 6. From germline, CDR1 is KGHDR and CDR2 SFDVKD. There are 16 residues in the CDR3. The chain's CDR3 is CATSDPSGTSTDTQYF. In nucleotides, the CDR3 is TGTGCCACCAGTGACCCAAGCGGGACTAGCACAGATACGCAGTATTTT.

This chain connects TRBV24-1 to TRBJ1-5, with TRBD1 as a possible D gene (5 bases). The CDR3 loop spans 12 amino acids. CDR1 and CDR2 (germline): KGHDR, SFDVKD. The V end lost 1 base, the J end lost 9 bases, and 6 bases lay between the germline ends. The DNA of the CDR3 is TGTGCCACCAGTGATTTTGGGGGGCCCCAGCATTTT. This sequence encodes CATSDFGGPQHF.

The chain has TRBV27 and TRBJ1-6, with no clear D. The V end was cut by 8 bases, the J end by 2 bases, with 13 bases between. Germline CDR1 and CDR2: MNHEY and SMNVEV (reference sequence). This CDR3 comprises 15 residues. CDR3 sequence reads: CASVEGFPYNSPLHF. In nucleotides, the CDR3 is TGTGCCAGCGTGGAGGGCTTTCCCTATAATTCACCCCTCCACTTT.

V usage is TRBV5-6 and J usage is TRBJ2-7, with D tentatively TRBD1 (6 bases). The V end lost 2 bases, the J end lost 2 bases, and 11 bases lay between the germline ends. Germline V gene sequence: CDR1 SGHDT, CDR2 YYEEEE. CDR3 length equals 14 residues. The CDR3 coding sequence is TGTGCCAGCAGCTTCTTTCAGGGGACCTACGAGCAGTACTTC. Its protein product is CASSFFQGTYEQYF.

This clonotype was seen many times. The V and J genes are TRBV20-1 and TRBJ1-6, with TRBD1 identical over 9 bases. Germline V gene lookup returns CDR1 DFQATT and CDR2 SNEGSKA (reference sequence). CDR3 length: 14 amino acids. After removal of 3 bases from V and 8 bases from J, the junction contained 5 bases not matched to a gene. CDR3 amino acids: CSASRTGEDSPLHF. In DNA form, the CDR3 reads TGCAGTGCTAGCCGGACAGGGGAGGATTCACCCCTCCACTTT.

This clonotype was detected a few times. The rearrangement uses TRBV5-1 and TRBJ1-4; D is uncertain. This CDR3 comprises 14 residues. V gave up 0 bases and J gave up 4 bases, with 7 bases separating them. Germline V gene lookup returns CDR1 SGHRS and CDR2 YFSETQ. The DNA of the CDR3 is TGCGCCAGCAGCTTGGAAGTTGGTAATGAAAAACTGTTTTTT. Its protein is CASSLEVGNEKLFF. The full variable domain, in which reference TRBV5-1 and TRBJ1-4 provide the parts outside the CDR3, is KAGVTQTPRYLIKTRGQQVTLSCSPISGHRSVSWYQQTPGQGLQFLFEYFSETQRNKGNFPGRFSGRQFSNSRSEMNVSTLELGDSALYLCASSLEVGNEKLFFGSGTQLSVL.

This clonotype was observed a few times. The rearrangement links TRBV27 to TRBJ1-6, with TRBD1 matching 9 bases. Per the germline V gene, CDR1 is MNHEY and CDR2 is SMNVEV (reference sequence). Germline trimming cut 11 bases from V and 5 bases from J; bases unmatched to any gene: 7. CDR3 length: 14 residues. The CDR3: CADPGTGNNSPLHF. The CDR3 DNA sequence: TGTGCCGACCCCGGGACAGGGAATAATTCACCCCTCCACTTT.